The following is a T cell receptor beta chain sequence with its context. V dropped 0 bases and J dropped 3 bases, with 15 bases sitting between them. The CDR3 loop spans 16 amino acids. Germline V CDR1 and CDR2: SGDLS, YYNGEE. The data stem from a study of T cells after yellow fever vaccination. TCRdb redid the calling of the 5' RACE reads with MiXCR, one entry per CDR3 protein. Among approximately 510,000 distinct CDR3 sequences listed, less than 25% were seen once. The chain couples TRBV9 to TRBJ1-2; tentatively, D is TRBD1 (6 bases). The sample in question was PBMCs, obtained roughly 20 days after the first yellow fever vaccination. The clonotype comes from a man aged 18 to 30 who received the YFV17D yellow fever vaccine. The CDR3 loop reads CASSVAEPGAYYGYTF. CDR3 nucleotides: TGTGCCAGCAGCGTAGCTGAACCAGGGGCGTACTATGGCTACACCTTC.